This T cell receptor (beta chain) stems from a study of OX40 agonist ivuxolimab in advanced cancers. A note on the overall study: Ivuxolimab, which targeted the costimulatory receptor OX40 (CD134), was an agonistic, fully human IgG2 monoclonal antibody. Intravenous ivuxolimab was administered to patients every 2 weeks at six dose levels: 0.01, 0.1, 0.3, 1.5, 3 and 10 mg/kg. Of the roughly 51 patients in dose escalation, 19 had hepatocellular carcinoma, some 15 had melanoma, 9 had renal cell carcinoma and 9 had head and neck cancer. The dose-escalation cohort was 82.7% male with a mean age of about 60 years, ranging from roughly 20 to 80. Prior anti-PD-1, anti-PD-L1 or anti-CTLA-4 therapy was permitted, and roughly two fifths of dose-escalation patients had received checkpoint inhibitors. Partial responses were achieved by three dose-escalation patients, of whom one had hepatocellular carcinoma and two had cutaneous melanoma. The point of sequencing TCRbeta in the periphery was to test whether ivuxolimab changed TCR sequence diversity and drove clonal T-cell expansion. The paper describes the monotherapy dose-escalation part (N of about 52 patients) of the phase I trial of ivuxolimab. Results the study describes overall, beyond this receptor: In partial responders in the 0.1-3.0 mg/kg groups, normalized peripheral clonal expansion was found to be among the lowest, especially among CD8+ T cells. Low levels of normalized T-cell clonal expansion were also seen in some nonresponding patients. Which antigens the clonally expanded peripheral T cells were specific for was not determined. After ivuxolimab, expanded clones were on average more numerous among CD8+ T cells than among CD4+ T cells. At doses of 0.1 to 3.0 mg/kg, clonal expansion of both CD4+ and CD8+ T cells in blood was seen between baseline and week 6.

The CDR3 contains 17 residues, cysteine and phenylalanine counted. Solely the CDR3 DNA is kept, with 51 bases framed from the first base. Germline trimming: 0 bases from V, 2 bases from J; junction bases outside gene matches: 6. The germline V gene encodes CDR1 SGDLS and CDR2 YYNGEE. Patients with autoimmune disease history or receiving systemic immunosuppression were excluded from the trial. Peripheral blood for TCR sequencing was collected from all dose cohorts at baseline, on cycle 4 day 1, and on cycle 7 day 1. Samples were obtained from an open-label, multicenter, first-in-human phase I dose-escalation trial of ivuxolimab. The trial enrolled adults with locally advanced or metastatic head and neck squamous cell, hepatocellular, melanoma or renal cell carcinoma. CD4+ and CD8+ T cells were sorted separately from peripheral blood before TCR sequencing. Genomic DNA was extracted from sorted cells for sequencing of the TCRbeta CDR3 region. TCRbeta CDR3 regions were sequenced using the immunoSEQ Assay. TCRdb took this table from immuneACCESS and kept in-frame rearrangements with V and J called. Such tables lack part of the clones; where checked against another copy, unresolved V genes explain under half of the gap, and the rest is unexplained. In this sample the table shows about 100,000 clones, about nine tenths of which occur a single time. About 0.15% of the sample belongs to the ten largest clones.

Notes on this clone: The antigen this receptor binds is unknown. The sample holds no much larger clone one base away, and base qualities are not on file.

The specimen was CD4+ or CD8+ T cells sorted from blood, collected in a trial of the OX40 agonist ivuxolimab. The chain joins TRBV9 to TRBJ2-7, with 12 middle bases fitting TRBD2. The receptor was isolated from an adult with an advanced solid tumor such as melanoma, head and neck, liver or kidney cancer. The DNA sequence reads TGTGCCAGCAGCGTAGGCCCTAGCGGGAGGGCCGCCTACGAGCAGTACTTC. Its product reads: CASSVGPSGRAAYEQYF. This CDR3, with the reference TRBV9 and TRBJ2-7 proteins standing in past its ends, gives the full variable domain DSGVTQTPKHLITATGQRVTLRCSPRSGDLSVYWYQQSLDQGLQFLIQYYNGEERAKGNILERFSAQQFPDLHSELNLSSLELGDSALYFCASSVGPSGRAAYEQYFGPGTRLTVT.